This is a list of T cell receptor beta chains from one sample in a study of T cell changes during pregnancy in multiple sclerosis. Generated by immunoSEQ multiplex PCR, the TCRdb table keeps only in-frame clones and is missing some. This repertoire shows about 46,000 clones, 91% found once; its top ten account for 9%. Sequencing used CD8+ T cells from peripheral blood mononuclear cells, obtained after pregnancy. All receptors come from a female donor with multiple sclerosis, enrolled in a pregnancy study. CDR3s include the opening cysteine and the closing phenylalanine or tryptophan. The D gene is left open where the match is weak. Clone size is given for some rows only: seen once, a few or many times, or a class if the clone is expanded.

size | J | D | V | DNA | CDR3
NA | TRBJ2-1 | NA | TRBV2 | TGTGCCAGCCGTCCTAGCCCCAATGAGCAGTTCTTC | CASRPSPNEQFF
NA | TRBJ2-1 | TRBD2 | TRBV27 | TGTGCCAGCAGTTTAGTTTTCGGCGGGAGGAGCTCCTACAATGAGCAGTTCTTC | CASSLVFGGRSSYNEQFF
once | TRBJ2-1 | NA | TRBV5-1 | TGCGCCAGCAGCTTGGTCCCACAGTTTCAGTTGGAGCAGTTCTTC | CASSLVPQFQLEQFF
NA | TRBJ1-2 | TRBD1 | TRBV5-1 | TGCGCCAGCAGCCAATGGGCGGACAGGAGCGATGGCTACACCTTC | CASSQWADRSDGYTF
NA | TRBJ2-1 | TRBD1 | TRBV7-9 | TGTGCCAGCAGTCGACAGGGCGAGGGCAATGAGCAGTTCTTC | CASSRQGEGNEQFF
NA | TRBJ2-7 | NA | TRBV29-1 | TGCAGCGTCGCAGACGGGTACGAGCAGTACTTC | CSVADGYEQYF
NA | TRBJ2-5 | NA | TRBV16 | TGTGCCAGCAGCCTCACGACCGGGTTCCAAGAGACCCAGTACTTC | CASSLTTGFQETQYF
NA | TRBJ1-1 | NA | TRBV6-5 | TGTGCCAGCACGGGTCAGGGGTACACTGAAGCTTTCTTT | CASTGQGYTEAFF
NA | TRBJ2-3 | NA | TRBV4-1 | TGCGCCAGCAGCCTTCGAGAGGTTGAGGCAGATACGCAGTATTTT | CASSLREVEADTQYF
NA | TRBJ1-3 | NA | TRBV4-1 | TGCGCCAGCAGCCAAGGGCAGGACAGATTTGGAAACACCATATATTTT | CASSQGQDRFGNTIYF
NA | TRBJ1-1 | NA | TRBV5-4 | TGTGCCAGCAGCTTGGGACGGGTTATGAACACTGAAGCTTTCTTT | CASSLGRVMNTEAFF
NA | TRBJ2-1 | TRBD2 | TRBV12-5 | TGTGCTAGTGGTTTGGGCGGGGGGAATGAGCAGTTCTTC | CASGLGGGNEQFF
NA | TRBJ2-3 | NA | TRBV7-8 | TGTGCCAGCAGCCAAGCGGTTCCGGGCGCAGATACGCAGTATTTT | CASSQAVPGADTQYF
NA | TRBJ2-5 | NA | TRBV27 | TGTGCCAGCAGTTTAGGATCGGGCAGGGCAGGCCAAGAGACCCAGTACTTC | CASSLGSGRAGQETQYF
NA | TRBJ2-7 | TRBD1 | TRBV7-9 | TGTGCCAGCAGCTCGGGGTGGTCCGGGACAGAGCTTTACGAGCAGTACTTC | CASSSGWSGTELYEQYF
NA | TRBJ1-5 | NA | TRBV19 | TGTGCCAGTAGTATAGATCCGAGTAGCAATCAGCCCCAGCATTTT | CASSIDPSSNQPQHF
NA | TRBJ2-1 | NA | TRBV4-2 | TGTGCCAGCAACAACGCGCGGGGACGGGGACGCGGGAATGAGCAGTTCTTC | CASNNARGRGRGNEQFF
NA | TRBJ1-1 | NA | TRBV10-3 | TGTGCCATCGTATCAGGGCCCGACACTGAAGCTTTCTTT | CAIVSGPDTEAFF
NA | TRBJ2-4 | NA | TRBV27 | TGTGCCAGCAGTTTCTCTGGACTCAAAAACATTCAGTACTTC | CASSFSGLKNIQYF
NA | TRBJ2-1 | NA | TRBV9 | TGTGCCAGCAGCCCTCCCGGGGGATGGTCTGGGAATGAGCAGTTCTTC | CASSPPGGWSGNEQFF
NA | TRBJ1-2 | NA | TRBV27 | TGTGCCAGCAGTTTTGGAGACGGGTTTGGCTACACCTTC | CASSFGDGFGYTF
NA | TRBJ2-7 | TRBD2 | TRBV11-2 | TGTGCCAGCAGCTTAGGGCTAGCGGGAGAATTACTTATCCACGAGCAGTACTTC | CASSLGLAGELLIHEQYF
NA | TRBJ2-7 | NA | TRBV19 | TGTGCCAGTAGGGGCTTGGGGGACACCGGCTCCTACGAGCAGTACTTC | CASRGLGDTGSYEQYF
NA | TRBJ2-5 | NA | TRBV5-3 | TGTGCCAGCAGCTTGATAGAACAAGAGACCCAGTACTTC | CASSLIEQETQYF
NA | TRBJ2-2 | NA | TRBV6-5 | TGTGCCAGCAGTTACCCTTGGGGCGGTAACGGGGAGCTGTTTTTT | CASSYPWGGNGELFF
NA | TRBJ2-3 | NA | TRBV7-3 | TGTGCCAGCAGCTTAACGGGGGGGGGCGGCACAGATACGCAGTATTTT | CASSLTGGGGTDTQYF
NA | TRBJ1-2 | TRBD1 | TRBV19 | TGTGCCAGTACAACAGGGGTCGTGGGCTACACCTTC | CASTTGVVGYTF
NA | TRBJ1-2 | NA | TRBV2 | TGTGCCAGCAGTGAAGCTACAGCTAACTATGGCTACACCTTC | CASSEATANYGYTF
NA | TRBJ1-2 | TRBD1 | TRBV9 | TGTGCCAGCCCTCGATGGAACAGGGGTTCCTATGGCTACACCTTC | CASPRWNRGSYGYTF
NA | TRBJ2-3 | TRBD2 | TRBV4-1 | TGCGCCAGCAGCCAAGACGGTAGCGGGTATAGCACAGATACGCAGTATTTT | CASSQDGSGYSTDTQYF
few | TRBJ1-1 | NA | TRBV9 | TGTGCCAGCAGCGGTGGAGACTCGAACACTGAAGCTTTCTTT | CASSGGDSNTEAFF
NA | TRBJ1-1 | TRBD1 | TRBV7-2 | TGTGCCAGCAGAAGGACAGGACCTGAAGCTTTCTTT | CASRRTGPEAFF
NA | TRBJ1-4 | TRBD1 | TRBV6-1 | TGTGCCAGCAGTGAAGCAGAGGGGGCGGGTGAAAAACTGTTTTTT | CASSEAEGAGEKLFF
NA | TRBJ1-2 | NA | TRBV27 | TGTGCCAGCAGTTTATCAGTTAGCTATGGCTACACCTTC | CASSLSVSYGYTF
NA | TRBJ2-7 | NA | TRBV4-1 | TGCGCCAGCAGCCAAGACAGGGCTCGCGAGCAGTACTTC | CASSQDRAREQYF
NA | TRBJ1-1 | NA | TRBV15 | TGTGCCACCAGTGGAGAAGCTCACACTGAAGCTTTCTTT | CATSGEAHTEAFF
NA | TRBJ1-2 | NA | TRBV27 | TGTGCCAGCAGTTTACCCGGGGGGTCGGGCTACACCTTC | CASSLPGGSGYTF
NA | TRBJ2-3 | NA | TRBV7-6 | TGTGCCAGCAGCTTGGGCGGGCCTCAGGATACGCAGTATTTT | CASSLGGPQDTQYF
NA | TRBJ2-7 | TRBD2 | TRBV4-1 | TGCGCCAGCAGCCAAGGACTAGCGGGACAAACCTACGAGCAGTACTTC | CASSQGLAGQTYEQYF
NA | TRBJ2-5 | NA | TRBV6-5 | TGTGCCAGCAGTTACTCGCCAGGGAGGTTACAAGAGACCCAGTACTTC | CASSYSPGRLQETQYF
NA | TRBJ2-3 | NA | TRBV4-1 | TGCGCCAGCAGCCAAGATATCTCTTATACGCAGTATTTT | CASSQDISYTQYF
NA | TRBJ2-1 | NA | TRBV4-3 | TGCGCCAGCAGCCAGGGGGCGCCAGTTTCTCTCTACAATGAGCAGTTCTTC | CASSQGAPVSLYNEQFF
NA | TRBJ2-2 | TRBD2 | TRBV27 | TGTGCCAGCAAGCGGGAGGGGGTAACCGGGGAGCTGTTTTTT | CASKREGVTGELFF
NA | TRBJ1-4 | TRBD1 | TRBV2 | TGTGCCAGCGATCCGGGACAGGGAGAAGAAAAACTGTTTTTT | CASDPGQGEEKLFF
NA | TRBJ2-1 | TRBD2 | TRBV6-4 | TGTGCCAGCAGTGACTCGACCGGGGGGTCCTACAATGAGCAGTTCTTC | CASSDSTGGSYNEQFF
NA | TRBJ1-3 | NA | TRBV12-5 | TGTGCTAGTGGTTTTGGACACAGCTCTGGAAACACCATATATTTT | CASGFGHSSGNTIYF
NA | TRBJ1-4 | NA | TRBV4-1 | TGCGCCAGCAGCCAAGGGGGCCTCGATCTAAAACTGTTTTTT | CASSQGGLDLKLFF
NA | TRBJ2-2 | TRBD1 | TRBV7-3 | TGTGCCAGCAGCTTAAGCGAGGACCCGGGACAGAGACCAAAAGCGAACACCGGGGAGCTGTTTTTT | CASSLSEDPGQRPKANTGELFF
NA | TRBJ2-1 | NA | TRBV27 | TGTGCCAGCAGTGTGGGGCAGGGAAGCAATGAGCAGTTCTTC | CASSVGQGSNEQFF
NA | TRBJ1-6 | TRBD1 | TRBV9 | TGTGCCAGCAGCGTAGACATTGGGACAGGAATTAATTCACCCCTCCACTTT | CASSVDIGTGINSPLHF
NA | TRBJ1-2 | TRBD1 | TRBV27 | TGTGCCAGCAGTCCTAAAAGTGGACAGGGATATGGCTACACCTTC | CASSPKSGQGYGYTF
NA | TRBJ1-4 | TRBD1 | TRBV18 | TGTGCCAGCTCACTAGGACAGGGCATTAATGAAAAACTGTTTTTT | CASSLGQGINEKLFF
NA | TRBJ2-3 | TRBD2 | TRBV7-9 | TGTGCCAGCGCTGCCGGGACTAGTAGCACAGATACGCAGTATTTT | CASAAGTSSTDTQYF